These 29 T cell receptor beta chains originate from one sample sequenced in a study of blood T cell repertoires in COVID-19. Sequencing used immunoSEQ multiplex PCR; TCRdb keeps in-frame clones, though not all of them. The table has some 140,000 clones, about four fifths seen once; the top ten hold 10% to 15%. The specimen was peripheral blood. All receptors derive from a human donor in a cohort sampled during active COVID-19.

CDR3 nucleotide sequence: TGCGCCAGCAGCTGGACAGGGGGCGATGAGCAGTTCTTC. As protein: CASSWTGGDEQFF. This chain connects TRBV5-1 to TRBJ2-1; TRBD1 aligns across 11 bases. This CDR3 region has 13 residues. Germline V gene data show CDR1 as SGHRS and CDR2 as YFSETQ. J gave up 8 bases and V 3 bases, and 1 base lay outside the gene matches.

The chain combines TRBV18 with TRBJ2-7, with D possibly TRBD1 on 6 matching bases. There are 15 residues in the CDR3. Per germline, CDR1 KGHSH and CDR2 LQKENI. Trimming removed 4 bases at V and 5 bases at J, with 18 bases between. The CDR3 loop reads CASSRPRTAKNEQYF. Written as DNA, the CDR3 is TGTGCCAGCTCACGTCCGAGGACAGCGAAAAACGAGCAGTACTTC.

The J gene is TRBJ2-5, the V gene TRBV4-1, with 7 bases aligning to TRBD1. The CDR3 contains 13 residues. Per the germline V gene, CDR1 is MGHRA and CDR2 is YSYEKL. Unmatched junction bases numbered 2, after V lost 4 bases and J lost 3 bases. CDR3 sequence reads: CASSPDREETQYF. The CDR3 bases are TGCGCCAGCAGCCCCGACAGGGAAGAGACCCAGTACTTC.

Details on this clone: Other DNA sequences in the sample encode the same CDR3. This chain links TRBV18 with TRBJ2-1; the match to TRBD1 covers 9 bases. V dropped 3 bases and J dropped 6; count of bases not matched to a gene: 6. The CDR3 length is 15 residues. Looked up from germline, CDR1 is KGHSH and CDR2 is LQKENI. The DNA of the CDR3 is TGTGCCAGCTCACCCGGGACAGGGTCAGTCAATGAGCAGTTCTTC. Translated, it gives CASSPGTGSVNEQFF.

The chain has TRBV10-2 and TRBJ1-2, with TRBD1 matching 8 bases. Germline loops: CDR1 WSHSY, CDR2 SAAADI. J gave up 6 bases and V 2 bases, and 5 bases lay outside the gene matches. The CDR3 has 14 amino acids. This CDR3 reads CASSERRTGNGYTF. CDR3 coding DNA: TGCGCCAGCAGTGAGCGCCGGACAGGGAATGGCTACACCTTC.

This chain connects TRBV18 to TRBJ1-1; 7 bases agree with TRBD1. V lost 1 base, J lost 2 bases, and 13 bases stayed unmatched. The germline V gene has CDR1 KGHSH and CDR2 LQKENI. The CDR3 runs to 18 residues. The CDR3 loop reads CASSPRVRTGQSNTEAFF. CDR3 nucleotide sequence: TGTGCCAGCTCACCACGGGTCAGGACAGGCCAAAGTAACACTGAAGCTTTCTTT.

The sample holds a few counts of this clone. The chain recombines TRBV7-9 with TRBJ1-2, with 9 bases matching TRBD1. Germline V gene data show CDR1 as SEHNR and CDR2 as FQNEAQ (reference sequence). V shed 5 bases, J shed 5 bases, and the junction held 9 bases outside the gene matches. This CDR3 has 15 residues. The CDR3 sequence is CASSPWDRERYGYTF. The CDR3 DNA reads as TGTGCCAGCAGCCCATGGGACAGGGAGAGGTATGGCTACACCTTC.

V and J are TRBV30 and TRBJ1-6, with TRBD1 as a possible D gene (6 bases). The ends were cut back, 2 bases at V and 10 bases at J, with 18 bases in the middle. Germline V gene sequence: CDR1 GTSNPN, CDR2 SVGIG (reference sequence). The CDR3 runs 15 residues. The CDR3 DNA reads as TGTGCCTGGAGTAATAGCGGGGGCGTTGGGTCACCCCTCCACTTT. This translates into CAWSNSGGVGSPLHF.

V usage is TRBV27 and J usage is TRBJ2-5, with TRBD2 matching over 13 bases. The CDR3 runs to 16 residues. The germline V gene encodes CDR1 MNHEY and CDR2 SMNVEV (reference sequence). J gave up 1 base and V 3 bases, and 2 bases lay outside the gene matches. CDR3 sequence reads: CASSLTSGGPQETQYF. The CDR3 bases are TGTGCCAGCAGTTTGACTAGCGGGGGGCCCCAAGAGACCCAGTACTTC.

This clone was observed at least ten times. The genes are TRBV7-2 and TRBJ1-5; 9 bases agree with TRBD1. J gave up 7 bases and V 1 base, and 8 bases lay outside the gene matches. The CDR3 is made up of 16 amino acids. Germline V gene data show CDR1 as SGHTA and CDR2 as FQGNSA. CDR3 region: CASSLVAGTGNQPQHF. The CDR3 DNA sequence: TGTGCCAGCAGCTTAGTGGCCGGGACAGGGAACCAGCCCCAGCATTTT.

V usage is TRBV6-5 and J usage is TRBJ1-5; weak D call: TRBD1 (6 bases). Between the trimmed V and J ends, which lost 6 bases and 0 bases, there was a span of 12 bases. CDR1 is MNHEY and CDR2 is SVGAGI in the germline V gene. CDR3 length: 15 amino acids. The CDR3 here is CASRGGGSSNQPQHF. The CDR3, as DNA: TGTGCCAGCAGAGGGGGAGGGAGTAGCAATCAGCCCCAGCATTTT.

The chain couples TRBV30 to TRBJ2-1; TRBD1 is a possible D gene (5 bases). Trimming took 1 base from V and 3 from J, leaving 19 bases between them. Germline V CDR1 and CDR2: GTSNPN, SVGIG (reference sequence). The CDR3 is 17 residues long. CDR3 sequence: CAWSALSGNNLYNEQFF. The CDR3 coding sequence is TGTGCCTGGAGTGCCTTGTCAGGGAATAACCTCTACAATGAGCAGTTCTTC. Supplemented by reference TRBV30 and TRBJ2-1, the full variable domain reads SQTIHQWPATLVQPVGSPLSLECTVEGTSNPNLYWYRQAAGRGLQLLFYSVGIGQISSEVPQNLSASRPQDRQFILSSKKLLLSDSGFYLCAWSALSGNNLYNEQFFGPGTRLTVL.

The chain links TRBV21-1 to TRBJ1-4; no check of the table's D call, TRBD1, against the DNA was made. TRBV21-1 is assigned pseudogene status. This CDR3 has 15 residues. DNA of the CDR3: TGTGCCAGCAGCTATGGGGACAGTTTCCCTGAAAAACTGTTTTTT. Translated, it gives CASSYGDSFPEKLFF.

This chain uses TRBV13 with TRBJ2-5, with D perhaps matching TRBD2 (6 bases). This CDR3 is built from 13 residues. Per germline, CDR1 PRHDT and CDR2 FYEKMQ (reference sequence). Trimming removed 8 bases from V and 2 bases from J, with 12 bases in between. The CDR3 nucleotides read TGTGCCAGCGGGGCGCGGGGTCAAGAGACCCAGTACTTC. Its translation: CASGARGQETQYF. Filled out from reference TRBV13 and TRBJ2-5, the complete variable domain reads AAGVIQSPRHLIKEKRETATLKCYPIPRHDTVYWYQQGPGQDPQFLISFYEKMQSDKGSIPDRFSAQQFSDYHSELNMSSLELGDSALYFCASGARGQETQYFGPGTRLLVL.

The gene calls are TRBV11-2 and TRBJ2-7, with D hard to call. Germline CDR1 and CDR2: SGHAT and FQNNGV. Deletions cut 1 base from V and 6 bases from J, with 10 bases between. The CDR3 length is 13 residues. CDR3: CASSLGSFSEQYF. CDR3 in DNA: TGTGCCAGCAGCTTAGGTTCCTTCTCCGAGCAGTACTTC.

This clone has a single count. The chain combines TRBV7-3 with TRBJ1-2, with D hard to call. The V gene lost 3 bases and the J gene lost 2 bases, with 10 bases spanning the gap. Per the germline V gene, CDR1 is SGHTA and CDR2 is FQGTGA. The CDR3 contains 14 residues. The CDR3 is CASSFGISNYGYTF. The CDR3 region has the DNA TGTGCCAGCAGCTTCGGGATCTCGAACTATGGCTACACCTTC.

This clone was detected only once. V and J are TRBV27 and TRBJ1-6, with D perhaps TRBD1 (5 bases). The ends were cut back, 2 bases at V and 8 bases at J, with 10 bases in the middle. The CDR3 has 14 amino acids. Germline-derived CDR1 and CDR2 are MNHEY and SMNVEV (reference sequence). The CDR3: CASSLTGLYSPLHF. DNA for the CDR3: TGTGCCAGCAGTTTAACAGGTCTATATTCACCCCTCCACTTT.

The chain joins TRBV7-9 to TRBJ2-7; 8 bases agree with TRBD2. The CDR3 runs 15 residues. Germline CDR1 SEHNR, CDR2 FQNEAQ (reference sequence). With V trimmed by 5 bases and J by 2 bases, 8 bases remained unmatched. CDR3 region: CASSLTRGGAYEQYF. The CDR3 nucleotides are TGTGCCAGCAGCCTCACCCGGGGGGGTGCCTACGAGCAGTACTTC.

The chain has TRBV5-1 and TRBJ2-2; 8 bases map to TRBD1. CDR3 length: 17 residues. Germline V CDR1 and CDR2: SGHRS, YFSETQ. V lost 2 bases and J lost 4; bases outside the gene matches: 10. CDR3 nucleotide sequence: TGCGCCAGCAGCTTAACTAGGACAGGGCCGGCCACCGGGGAGCTGTTTTTT. Translated: CASSLTRTGPATGELFF. Together with reference TRBV5-1 and TRBJ2-2, the CDR3 gives the full variable domain: KAGVTQTPRYLIKTRGQQVTLSCSPISGHRSVSWYQQTPGQGLQFLFEYFSETQRNKGNFPGRFSGRQFSNSRSEMNVSTLELGDSALYLCASSLTRTGPATGELFFGEGSRLTVL.

The chain couples TRBV10-3 to TRBJ1-1; D is perhaps TRBD1 (5 bases). Trimming took off 10 bases at V and 0 bases at J, with 18 bases between the two ends. Germline assignment: CDR1 ENHRY and CDR2 SYGVKD. The CDR3 totals 15 residues. The DNA of the CDR3 is TGTGCCACCCTTCAGGGTGGAGGGTTGAACACTGAAGCTTTCTTT. Translated: CATLQGGGLNTEAFF.

The chain employs TRBV18 and TRBJ1-5, with TRBD1 as a possible D gene (6 bases). This CDR3 is built from 13 residues. Germline assignment: CDR1 KGHSH and CDR2 LQKENI. Trimming pared 8 bases from V and 7 bases from J, leaving 15 bases between. DNA of the CDR3: TGTGCCAGCACCTTGGGGGGGCAACAGCCCCAGCATTTT. Translated: CASTLGGQQPQHF.

This clone was found a few times. The rearrangement uses TRBV6-2 or TRBV6-3 and TRBJ1-1; D might be TRBD1 (5 bases). Germline assignment: CDR1 MNHEY and CDR2 SVGEGT. This CDR3 contains 15 residues. The V and J ends lost 5 bases and 0 bases respectively, with 13 bases between them. The CDR3 DNA reads as TGTGCCAGCAGTCTTTCCACGACAGTGAACACTGAAGCTTTCTTT. It translates to CASSLSTTVNTEAFF.

This chain joins TRBV5-1 and TRBJ1-1; possibly TRBD1 for D (6 bases). CDR3 length equals 16 residues. The ends were cut back, 0 bases at V and 1 base at J, with 13 bases in the middle. The germline V gene has CDR1 SGHRS and CDR2 YFSETQ. The CDR3 nucleotides read TGCGCCAGCAGCTTGGCTCAGGGGCCGGGGAACACTGAAGCTTTCTTT. This translates into CASSLAQGPGNTEAFF.

The chain combines TRBV7-3 with TRBJ1-1; the match to TRBD1 covers 7 bases. The CDR3 loop spans 13 amino acids. The junction had 6 bases not matched to a gene; V was cut back by 8 bases and J by 3 bases. Per germline, CDR1 SGHTA and CDR2 FQGTGA. The CDR3 DNA reads as TGTGCCAGCTCGGACAGGATGGACACTGAAGCTTTCTTT. It yields the protein CASSDRMDTEAFF.

J is TRBJ1-1 and V is TRBV10-3, with a tentative D call TRBD1 (5 bases). V lost 5 bases to trimming and J lost 10 bases, with 17 bases between them. CDR1 is ENHRY and CDR2 is SYGVKD in the germline V gene. The CDR3 is 13 amino acids. The CDR3 protein is CAISNSGSQGAFF. For the CDR3, the DNA is TGTGCCATCAGTAATTCAGGGTCTCAGGGAGCTTTCTTT.

The genes are TRBV7-9 and TRBJ2-7; 7 nucleotides match TRBD1. The J segment lost 2 bases and the V segment lost 1 base, leaving 5 bases of the junction unmatched. Per germline, CDR1 SEHNR and CDR2 FQNEAQ (reference sequence). This CDR3 is 15 amino acids long. The DNA for the CDR3 is TGTGCCAGCAGCTTAGTCGGACAGGCGGCCTACGAGCAGTACTTC. This gives the protein CASSLVGQAAYEQYF.

The genes are TRBV6-5 and TRBJ1-5; 8 positions agree with TRBD1. Unmatched junction bases numbered 4, after V lost 7 bases and J lost 5 bases. CDR3 length equals 13 residues. The germline gives CDR1 MNHEY, CDR2 SVGAGI. This chain's CDR3 is CASTDRGDQPQHF. The CDR3 DNA follows: TGTGCCAGCACAGACAGGGGTGATCAGCCCCAGCATTTT.

The genes are TRBV10-3 and TRBJ2-7, with 9 nucleotides matching TRBD1. The CDR3 has 16 residues. In germline, CDR1 is ENHRY, CDR2 SYGVKD. V lost 7 bases, J lost 1 base, and 11 bases stayed unmatched. CDR3 amino acids: CAITKGGQGFSYEQYF. The CDR3, as DNA: TGTGCCATCACTAAAGGTGGACAGGGGTTTTCCTACGAGCAGTACTTC.

A few counts support this clone. V and J are TRBV19 and TRBJ2-2; 9 nucleotides align to TRBD2. CDR3 length equals 14 residues. Germline-derived CDR1 and CDR2 are LNHDA and SQIVND (reference sequence). V shed 8 bases, J shed 6 bases, and the junction held 7 bases outside the gene matches. CDR3 bases: TGTGCCAGTGGTCGACTAGCGGAGGCCGGGGAGCTGTTTTTT. This encodes CASGRLAEAGELFF. The full variable domain, its missing parts supplied by reference TRBV19 and TRBJ2-2, is DGGITQSPKYLFRKEGQNVTLSCEQNLNHDAMYWYRQDPGQGLRLIYYSQIVNDFQKGDIAEGYSVSREKKESFPLTVTSAQKNPTAFYLCASGRLAEAGELFFGEGSRLTVL.